One and the same sample provided the 22 T cell receptor beta chains below, sequenced in a study of cytomegalovirus exposure and HLA in healthy donors. PCR primers comprised 60 Vbeta and 13 Jbeta primers. Measured with immunoSEQ multiplex PCR; TCRdb has only the in-frame clones, and not every one. The sample includes about 48,000 clones. The sequenced sample was PBMCs. The receptor set was obtained from a male donor in good health and CMV-seropositive.

The chain combines TRBV10-3 with TRBJ1-2; tentatively, D is TRBD1 (5 bases). This CDR3 region has 11 residues. V was shortened by 8 bases and J by 5 bases, with 9 bases between the two germline ends. Germline values: CDR1 ENHRY, CDR2 SYGVKD. Here the CDR3 reads CAIGGEYGYTF. In DNA, the CDR3 is TGTGCCATCGGAGGGGAATATGGCTACACCTTC.

The V gene is TRBV14, the J gene TRBJ2-2; the match to TRBD1 covers 7 bases. Losses at the gene ends were 2 bases for V and 0 bases for J; bases not matched to a gene: 9. The CDR3 totals 18 residues. In germline, CDR1 is SGHDN, CDR2 FVKESK. CDR3 nucleotides: TGTGCCAGCAGCCAAAGAGGAGTGGGGACAGCGAACACCGGGGAGCTGTTTTTT. Amino acids: CASSQRGVGTANTGELFF.

The CDR3 here is CASSPAGYEQYF. CDR3 nucleotides: TGTGCCAGTAGCCCCGCAGGGTACGAGCAGTACTTC. V is TRBV19 and J is TRBJ2-7, with a weak D call TRBD1 (5 bases). The germline CDR1 and CDR2 sequences are LNHDA and SQIVND (reference sequence). Trimming shortened V by 6 bases and J by 4 bases, and 10 bases separated the two germline ends. The CDR3 runs 12 residues.

This chain links TRBV7-9 with TRBJ1-4; 9 positions match TRBD1. Trimming removed 5 bases from V and 1 base from J; junction bases left unmatched: 5. Germline-derived CDR1 and CDR2 are SEHNR and FQNEAQ (reference sequence). This CDR3 contains 16 residues. Written as DNA, the CDR3 is TGTGCCAGCAGCACGGGACAGGGTGGAACTAATGAAAAACTGTTTTTT. This codes for CASSTGQGGTNEKLFF.

The chain links TRBV30 to TRBJ1-5; a possible D gene is TRBD1 (5 bases). Between the trimmed V and J ends, which lost 4 bases and 2 bases, there was a span of 12 bases. The CDR3 is made up of 14 amino acids. Germline V gives CDR1 GTSNPN, CDR2 SVGIG (reference sequence). As DNA, the CDR3 is TGTGCCTGGACGCGGCGGGGGGGCAATCAGCCCCAGCATTTT. It codes for CAWTRRGGNQPQHF.

The genes are TRBV28 and TRBJ1-6; TRBD1 might be the D (5 bases). CDR3 length: 16 amino acids. V lost 3 bases and J lost 0, with 9 bases in between. The germline gives CDR1 MDHEN, CDR2 SYDVKM. The CDR3 loop reads CASSFRGSSYNSPLHF. DNA of the CDR3: TGTGCCAGCAGTTTTCGGGGGAGCTCCTATAATTCACCCCTCCACTTT.

This chain joins TRBV7-2 and TRBJ1-6; D not certain. This CDR3 is built from 19 residues. Looked up from germline, CDR1 is SGHTA and CDR2 is FQGNSA. The V end lost 1 base, the J end lost 8 bases, and 24 bases lay between the germline ends. The CDR3 DNA follows: TGTGCCAGCAGCTTAGGACCTTCCCCCCTGTGGAGCGAAGATTCACCCCTCCACTTT. Its translation is CASSLGPSPLWSEDSPLHF.

The chain carries TRBV4-1 and TRBJ2-2; 10 bases are shared with TRBD2. The J segment lost 6 bases and the V segment lost 3 bases, leaving 10 bases of the junction unmatched. CDR1 MGHRA and CDR2 YSYEKL come from the germline V gene. The CDR3 is made up of 17 amino acids. The CDR3 is CASSHLGVAGGSGELFF. In DNA, the CDR3 is TGCGCCAGCAGCCACCTGGGTGTAGCGGGGGGCTCCGGGGAGCTGTTTTTT.

The chain is built from TRBV4-3 and TRBJ2-5; possibly TRBD1 for D (6 bases). There are 13 residues in the CDR3. Germline CDR1 and CDR2: LGHNA and YSLEER. Trimming left V 4 bases short and J 7 bases short, with 13 bases between. CDR3 nucleotide sequence: TGCGCCAGCAGCCCCACAGGGTTCGCGACCCAGTACTTC. As protein: CASSPTGFATQYF.

J is TRBJ2-7 and V is TRBV9; the D gene is possibly TRBD1 (6 bases). The CDR3 totals 14 residues. Germline V gene lookup returns CDR1 SGDLS and CDR2 YYNGEE. Deletions cut 4 bases from V and 6 bases from J, with 17 bases between. The DNA for the CDR3 is TGTGCCAGCAGCCCCCCTGTAGGGGGTGGCGAGCAGTACTTC. This encodes CASSPPVGGGEQYF.

V gene TRBV15 combines with J gene TRBJ2-7; 8 bases map to TRBD1. J gave up 5 bases and V 0 bases, and 9 bases lay outside the gene matches. The germline V gene has CDR1 LNHNV and CDR2 YYDKDF (reference sequence). The CDR3 consists of 16 residues. This CDR3 is CATSRDTAGGFHEQYF. The CDR3, as DNA: TGTGCCACCAGCAGAGATACGGCAGGGGGCTTCCACGAGCAGTACTTC. The variable domain in full, with the rest retrieved from reference TRBV15 and TRBJ2-7, is DAMVIQNPRYQVTQFGKPVTLSCSQTLNHNVMYWYQQKSSQAPKLLFHYYDKDFNNEADTPDNFQSRRPNTSFCFLDIRSPGLGDTAMYLCATSRDTAGGFHEQYFGPGTRLTVT.

As regards this clone: This CDR3 fails to terminate in the conserved phenylalanine or tryptophan, so it likely reflects a read error. It is unclear where the CDR3 begins or ends on the DNA, so no DNA is shown, and the CDR3 is as TCRdb lists it. This sequence joins TRBV4-2 and TRBJ1-2; TRBD1 is the table's D call, not checked against the DNA. Germline CDR1 is LGHNA and CDR2 is YNFKEQ. The CDR3 sequence runs 8 residues, both termini included. The CDR3 spells CASNRGLT.

This chain uses TRBV28 with TRBJ1-2; D uncertain. V lost 2 bases and J 2 bases, leaving 6 bases between the germline ends. The CDR3 contains 13 residues. The V gene's germline CDR1 is MDHEN and CDR2 SYDVKM. The CDR3 sequence: CASSLLENYGYTF. The CDR3 DNA is TGTGCCAGCAGTTTACTGGAGAACTATGGCTACACCTTC.

The chain couples TRBV9 to TRBJ1-3; no firm D call. Trimming took off 3 bases at V and 0 bases at J, with 7 bases between the two ends. This CDR3 has 14 amino acids. Germline CDR1 SGDLS, CDR2 YYNGEE. CDR3 in amino acids: CASSAPNSGNTIYF. As DNA, the CDR3 is TGTGCCAGCAGCGCCCCTAACTCTGGAAACACCATATATTTT.

For this clone: Other DNA sequences from this sample encode an identical CDR3 as well. This chain links TRBV6-5 with TRBJ1-4; maybe TRBD1 (6 bases). The ends were cut back, 0 bases at V and 7 bases at J, with 12 bases in the middle. Per germline, CDR1 MNHEY and CDR2 SVGAGI. This CDR3 spans 15 amino acids. DNA of the CDR3: TGTGCCAGCAGTTACTCACGGGGGGCCGGTGAAAAACTGTTTTTT. Protein product: CASSYSRGAGEKLFF.

This chain connects TRBV2 to TRBJ2-7; D uncertain. The germline V gene encodes CDR1 SNHLY and CDR2 FYNNEI. This CDR3 is 13 amino acids long. V gave up 4 bases and J gave up 5 bases, with 12 bases separating them. CDR3 coding DNA: TGTGCCAGCAGTGGCCCGGGTAAGCACGAGCAGTACTTC. It translates to CASSGPGKHEQYF.

The chain employs TRBV7-3 and TRBJ2-3, with D possibly TRBD1 on 6 matching bases. Trimming took off 1 base at V and 3 bases at J, with 11 bases between the two ends. The CDR3 contains 15 residues. Germline CDR1 and CDR2: SGHTA and FQGTGA. CDR3 in amino acids: CASSLMGRGTDTQYF. DNA for the CDR3: TGTGCCAGCAGCTTAATGGGCAGGGGAACAGATACGCAGTATTTT. Based on the CDR3 plus reference TRBV7-3 and TRBJ2-3, the full variable domain is GAGVSQTPSNKVTEKGKYVELRCDPISGHTALYWYRQSLGQGPEFLIYFQGTGAADDSGLPNDRFFAVRPEGSVSTLKIQRTERGDSAVYLCASSLMGRGTDTQYFGPGTRLTVL.

V gene TRBV19 combines with J gene TRBJ2-7; 8 bases match TRBD1. The CDR3 extends over 15 amino acids. Germline V gene data show CDR1 as LNHDA and CDR2 as SQIVND (reference sequence). V shed 2 bases, J shed 0 bases, and the junction held 3 bases outside the gene matches. In nucleotides, the CDR3 is TGTGCCAGTAGTATATTCCAGGGGGCCTCCTACGAGCAGTACTTC. It codes for CASSIFQGASYEQYF.

The rearrangement uses TRBV4-1 and TRBJ1-5; D possibly corresponds to TRBD1 (6 bases). Trimming cost V 1 base and J 1 base, with 11 bases left between them. CDR1 is MGHRA, CDR2 YSYEKL, per germline. This CDR3 comprises 16 residues. The CDR3 coding sequence is TGCGCCAGCAGCCAAGGCCCGGGACAAAGCAATCAGCCCCAGCATTTT. It specifies CASSQGPGQSNQPQHF.

The genes are TRBV25-1 and TRBJ1-5, with D uncertain. Deletions cut 5 bases from V and 5 bases from J, with 13 bases between. The CDR3 has 14 amino acids. Germline V CDR1 and CDR2: MGHDK, SYGVNS. CDR3 region: CASSQPGSHQPQHF. The CDR3 DNA reads as TGTGCCAGCAGTCAGCCCGGGAGCCATCAGCCCCAGCATTTT.

The chain uses TRBV15 and TRBJ1-4; a possible D gene is TRBD1 (6 bases). Germline CDR1 is LNHNV and CDR2 is YYDKDF (reference sequence). Trimming cost V 2 bases and J 2 bases, with 12 bases left between them. CDR3 size: 16 residues. Here the CDR3 DNA reads TGTGCCACCAGCAGAACTAAGGACAGCACTAATGAAAAACTGTTTTTT. Its translation: CATSRTKDSTNEKLFF.

The CDR3 loop reads CASTQGPGTGEETQYF. The CDR3 DNA follows: TGTGCCAGCACCCAAGGTCCCGGGACAGGGGAAGAGACCCAGTACTTC. The chain employs TRBV7-2 and TRBJ2-5, with 10 bases aligning to TRBD1. V gave up 7 bases and J gave up 3 bases; unmatched junction bases: 11. The CDR3 length is 16 residues. The V gene's germline CDR1 is SGHTA and CDR2 FQGNSA.